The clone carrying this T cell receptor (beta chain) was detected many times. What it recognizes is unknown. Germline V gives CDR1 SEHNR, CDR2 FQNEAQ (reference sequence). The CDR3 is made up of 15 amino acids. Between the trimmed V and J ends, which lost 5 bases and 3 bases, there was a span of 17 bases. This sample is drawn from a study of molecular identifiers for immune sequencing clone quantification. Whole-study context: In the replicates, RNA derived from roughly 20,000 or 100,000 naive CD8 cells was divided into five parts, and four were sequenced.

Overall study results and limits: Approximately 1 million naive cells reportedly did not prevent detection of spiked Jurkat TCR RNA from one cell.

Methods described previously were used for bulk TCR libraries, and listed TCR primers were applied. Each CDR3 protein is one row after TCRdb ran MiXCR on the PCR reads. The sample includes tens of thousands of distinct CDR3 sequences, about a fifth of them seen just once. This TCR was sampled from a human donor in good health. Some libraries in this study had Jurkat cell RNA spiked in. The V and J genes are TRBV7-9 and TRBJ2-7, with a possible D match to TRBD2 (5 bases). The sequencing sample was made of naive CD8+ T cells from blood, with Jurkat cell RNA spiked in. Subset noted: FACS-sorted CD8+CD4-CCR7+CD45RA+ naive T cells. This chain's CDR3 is CASSPLRGTGYEQYF. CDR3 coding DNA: TGTGCCAGCAGCCCCCTCCGGGGAACGGGCTACGAGCAGTACTTC.